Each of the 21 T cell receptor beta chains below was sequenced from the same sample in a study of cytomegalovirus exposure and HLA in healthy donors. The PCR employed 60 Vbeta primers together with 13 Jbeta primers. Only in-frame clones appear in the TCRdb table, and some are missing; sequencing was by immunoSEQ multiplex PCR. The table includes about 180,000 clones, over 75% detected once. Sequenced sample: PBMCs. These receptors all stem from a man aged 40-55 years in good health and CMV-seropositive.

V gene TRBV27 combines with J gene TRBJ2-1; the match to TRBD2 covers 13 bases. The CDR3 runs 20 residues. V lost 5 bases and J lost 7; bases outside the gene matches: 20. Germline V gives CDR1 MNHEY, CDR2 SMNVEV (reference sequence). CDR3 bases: TGTGCCAGCAGTATACTAGGGACTAGCGGGACTCGTTTTTCGTTTAATGAGCAGTTCTTC. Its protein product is CASSILGTSGTRFSFNEQFF.

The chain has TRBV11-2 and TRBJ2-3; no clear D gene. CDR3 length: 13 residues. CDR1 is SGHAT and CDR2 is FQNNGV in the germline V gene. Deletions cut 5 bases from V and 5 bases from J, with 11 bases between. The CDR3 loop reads CASSQLPGDTQYF. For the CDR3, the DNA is TGTGCCAGCAGCCAGCTTCCGGGAGATACGCAGTATTTT.

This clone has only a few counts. CDR3 region: CASSIDTRQETQYF. The CDR3 DNA sequence: TGTGCCAGTAGTATAGATACCAGACAAGAGACCCAGTACTTC. The chain combines TRBV19 with TRBJ2-5; the D is unclear. Trimming shortened V by 0 bases and J by 2 bases, and 7 bases separated the two germline ends. Germline V lookup: CDR1 LNHDA, CDR2 SQIVND (reference sequence). The CDR3 runs 14 residues. The full variable domain, completed using reference TRBV19 and TRBJ2-5, is DGGITQSPKYLFRKEGQNVTLSCEQNLNHDAMYWYRQDPGQGLRLIYYSQIVNDFQKGDIAEGYSVSREKKESFPLTVTSAQKNPTAFYLCASSIDTRQETQYFGPGTRLLVL.

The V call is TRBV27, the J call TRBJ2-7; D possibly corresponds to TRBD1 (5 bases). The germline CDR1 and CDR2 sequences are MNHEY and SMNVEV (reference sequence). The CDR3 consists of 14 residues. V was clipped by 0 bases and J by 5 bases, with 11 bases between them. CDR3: CASSLSPQGHEQYF. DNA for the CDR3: TGTGCCAGCAGTTTATCCCCCCAGGGTCACGAGCAGTACTTC.

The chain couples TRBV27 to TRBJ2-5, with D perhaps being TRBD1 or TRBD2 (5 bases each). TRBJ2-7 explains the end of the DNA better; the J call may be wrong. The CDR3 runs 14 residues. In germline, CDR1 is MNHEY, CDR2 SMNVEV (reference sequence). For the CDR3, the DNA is TGTGCCAGCAGCTTTCACGGGACGGACTACGAGCAGTACTTC. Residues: CASSFHGTDYEQYF.

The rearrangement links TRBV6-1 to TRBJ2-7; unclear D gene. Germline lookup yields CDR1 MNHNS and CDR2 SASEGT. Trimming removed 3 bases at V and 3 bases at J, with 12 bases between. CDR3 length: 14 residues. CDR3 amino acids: CASSESELLYEQYF. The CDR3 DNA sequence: TGTGCCAGCAGTGAGTCGGAGCTCCTCTACGAGCAGTACTTC.

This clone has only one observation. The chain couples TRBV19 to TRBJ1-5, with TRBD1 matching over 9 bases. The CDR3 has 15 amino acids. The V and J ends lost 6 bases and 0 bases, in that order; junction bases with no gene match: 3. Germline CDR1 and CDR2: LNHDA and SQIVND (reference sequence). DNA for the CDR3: TGTGCCAGTAGCAGGGACAGGGATAGCAATCAGCCCCAGCATTTT. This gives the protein CASSRDRDSNQPQHF.

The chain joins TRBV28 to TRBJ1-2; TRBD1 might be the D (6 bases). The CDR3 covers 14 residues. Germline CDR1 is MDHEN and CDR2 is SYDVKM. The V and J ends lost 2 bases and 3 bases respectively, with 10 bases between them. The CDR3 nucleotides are TGTGCCAGCAGTTTAGGCAGGGGTGACTATGGCTACACCTTC. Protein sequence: CASSLGRGDYGYTF.

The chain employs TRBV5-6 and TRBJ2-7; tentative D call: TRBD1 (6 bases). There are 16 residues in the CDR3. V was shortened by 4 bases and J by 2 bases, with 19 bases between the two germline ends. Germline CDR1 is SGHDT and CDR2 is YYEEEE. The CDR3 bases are TGTGCCAGCAGCCGTGAGGGAAAGGGGGTCCCCTACGAGCAGTACTTC. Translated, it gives CASSREGKGVPYEQYF. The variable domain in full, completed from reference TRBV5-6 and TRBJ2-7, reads DAGVTQSPTHLIKTRGQQVTLRCSPKSGHDTVSWYQQALGQGPQFIFQYYEEEERQRGNFPDRFSGHQFPNYSSELNVNALLLGDSALYLCASSREGKGVPYEQYFGPGTRLTVT.

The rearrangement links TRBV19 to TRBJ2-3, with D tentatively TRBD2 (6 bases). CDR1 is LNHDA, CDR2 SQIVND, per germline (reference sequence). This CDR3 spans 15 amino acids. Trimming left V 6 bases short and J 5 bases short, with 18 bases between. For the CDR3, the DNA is TGTGCCAGTAGGGCCGGGACTCAGGCGGTAGATACGCAGTATTTT. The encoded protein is CASRAGTQAVDTQYF.

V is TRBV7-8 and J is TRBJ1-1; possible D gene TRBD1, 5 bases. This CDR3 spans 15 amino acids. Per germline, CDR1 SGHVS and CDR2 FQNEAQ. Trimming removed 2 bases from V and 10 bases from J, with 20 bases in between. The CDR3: CASSLRVSIRDIAFF. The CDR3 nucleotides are TGTGCCAGCAGCTTACGCGTCTCTATCAGGGATATAGCTTTCTTT.

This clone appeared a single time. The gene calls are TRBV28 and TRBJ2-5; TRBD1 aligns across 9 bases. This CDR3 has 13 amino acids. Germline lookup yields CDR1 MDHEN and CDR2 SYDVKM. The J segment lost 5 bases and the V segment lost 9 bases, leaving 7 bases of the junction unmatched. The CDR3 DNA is TGTGCCAGTGTACAGGGGGCGGAGGAGACCCAGTACTTC. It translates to CASVQGAEETQYF. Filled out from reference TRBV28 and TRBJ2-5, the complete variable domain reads DVKVTQSSRYLVKRTGEKVFLECVQDMDHENMFWYRQDPGLGLRLIYFSYDVKMKEKGDIPEGYSVSREKKERFSLILESASTNQTSMYLCASVQGAEETQYFGPGTRLLVL.

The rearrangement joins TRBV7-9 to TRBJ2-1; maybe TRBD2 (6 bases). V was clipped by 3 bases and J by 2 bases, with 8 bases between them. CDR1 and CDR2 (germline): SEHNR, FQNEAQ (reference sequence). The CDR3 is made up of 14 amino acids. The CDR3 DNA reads TGTGCCAGCAGCTTTAGCGGAACCTACAATGAGCAGTTCTTC. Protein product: CASSFSGTYNEQFF.

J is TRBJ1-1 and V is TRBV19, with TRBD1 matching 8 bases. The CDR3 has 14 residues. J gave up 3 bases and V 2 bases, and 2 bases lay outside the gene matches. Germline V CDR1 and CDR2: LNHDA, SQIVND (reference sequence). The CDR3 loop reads CASSIQGAHTEAFF. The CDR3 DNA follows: TGTGCCAGTAGTATACAGGGGGCGCACACTGAAGCTTTCTTT.

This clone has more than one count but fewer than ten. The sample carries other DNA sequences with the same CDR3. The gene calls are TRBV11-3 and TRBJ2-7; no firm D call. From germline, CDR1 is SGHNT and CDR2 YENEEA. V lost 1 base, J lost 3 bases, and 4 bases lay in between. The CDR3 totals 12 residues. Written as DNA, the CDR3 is TGTGCCAGCAGCTTAGCAGGCTACGAGCAGTACTTC. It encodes CASSLAGYEQYF. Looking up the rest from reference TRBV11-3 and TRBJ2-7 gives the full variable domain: EAGVVQSPRYKIIEKKQPVAFWCNPISGHNTLYWYLQNLGQGPELLIRYENEEAVDDSQLPKDRFSAERLKGVDSTLKIQPAELGDSAVYLCASSLAGYEQYFGPGTRLTVT.

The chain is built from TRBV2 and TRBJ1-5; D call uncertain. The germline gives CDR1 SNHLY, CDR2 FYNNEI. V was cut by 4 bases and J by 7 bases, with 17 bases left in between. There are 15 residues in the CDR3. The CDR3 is CASSAEGGLMQPQHF. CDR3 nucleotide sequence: TGTGCCAGCAGTGCGGAGGGAGGTTTGATGCAGCCCCAGCATTTT.

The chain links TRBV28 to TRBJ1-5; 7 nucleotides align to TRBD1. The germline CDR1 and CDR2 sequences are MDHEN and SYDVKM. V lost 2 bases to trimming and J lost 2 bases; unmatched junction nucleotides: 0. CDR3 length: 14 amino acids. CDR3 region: CASSLQGGNQPQHF. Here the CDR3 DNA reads TGTGCCAGCAGTTTACAGGGGGGCAATCAGCCCCAGCATTTT. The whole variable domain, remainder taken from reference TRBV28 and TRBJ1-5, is DVKVTQSSRYLVKRTGEKVFLECVQDMDHENMFWYRQDPGLGLRLIYFSYDVKMKEKGDIPEGYSVSREKKERFSLILESASTNQTSMYLCASSLQGGNQPQHFGDGTRLSIL.

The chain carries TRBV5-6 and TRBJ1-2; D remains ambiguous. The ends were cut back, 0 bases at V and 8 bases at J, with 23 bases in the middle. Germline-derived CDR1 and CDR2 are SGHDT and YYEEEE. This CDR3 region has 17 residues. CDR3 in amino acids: CASSLGRMGRMRRGYTF. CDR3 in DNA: TGTGCCAGCAGCTTGGGGCGCATGGGGAGGATGAGAAGGGGCTACACCTTC.

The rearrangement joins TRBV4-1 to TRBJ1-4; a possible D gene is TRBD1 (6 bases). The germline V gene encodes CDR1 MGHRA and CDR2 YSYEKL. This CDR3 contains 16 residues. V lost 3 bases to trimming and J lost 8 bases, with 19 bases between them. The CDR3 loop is CASSQPRRGAWEKLFF. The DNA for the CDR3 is TGCGCCAGCAGCCAGCCCCGGCGGGGGGCGTGGGAAAAACTGTTTTTT.

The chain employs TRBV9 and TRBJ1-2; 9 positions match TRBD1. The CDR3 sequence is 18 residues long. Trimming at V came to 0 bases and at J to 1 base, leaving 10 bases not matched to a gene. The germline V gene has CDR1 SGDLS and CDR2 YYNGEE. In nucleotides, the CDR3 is TGTGCCAGCAGCGTAGGTTTGGGACAGGGACCACTTAACTATGGCTACACCTTC. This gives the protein CASSVGLGQGPLNYGYTF.

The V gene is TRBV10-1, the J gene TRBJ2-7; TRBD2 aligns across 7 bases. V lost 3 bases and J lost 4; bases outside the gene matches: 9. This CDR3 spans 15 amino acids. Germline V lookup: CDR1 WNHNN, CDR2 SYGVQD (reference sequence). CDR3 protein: CASSDTRGGVYEQYF. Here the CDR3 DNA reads TGCGCCAGCAGTGACACTCGCGGGGGAGTGTACGAGCAGTACTTC.